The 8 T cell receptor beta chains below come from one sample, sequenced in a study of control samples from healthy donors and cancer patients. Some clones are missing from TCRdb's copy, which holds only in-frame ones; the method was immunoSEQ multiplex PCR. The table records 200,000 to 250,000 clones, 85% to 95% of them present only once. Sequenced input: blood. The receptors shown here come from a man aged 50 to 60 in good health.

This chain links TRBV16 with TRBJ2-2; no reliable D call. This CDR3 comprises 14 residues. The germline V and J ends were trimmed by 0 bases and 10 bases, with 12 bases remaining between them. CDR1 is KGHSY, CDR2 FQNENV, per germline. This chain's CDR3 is CASSQSFGLTELFF. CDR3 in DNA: TGTGCCAGCAGCCAATCGTTCGGTTTGACGGAGCTGTTTTTT.

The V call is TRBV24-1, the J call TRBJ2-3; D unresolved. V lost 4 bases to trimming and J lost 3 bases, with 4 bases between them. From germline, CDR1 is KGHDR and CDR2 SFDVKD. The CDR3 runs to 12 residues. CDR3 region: CATSDQTDTQYF. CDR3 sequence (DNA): TGTGCCACCAGTGACCAAACAGATACGCAGTATTTT.

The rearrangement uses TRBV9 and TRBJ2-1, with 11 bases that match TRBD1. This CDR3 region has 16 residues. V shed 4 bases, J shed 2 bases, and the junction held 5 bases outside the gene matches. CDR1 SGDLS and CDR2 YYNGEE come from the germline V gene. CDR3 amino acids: CASSPGQGVPYNEQFF. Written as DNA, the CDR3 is TGTGCCAGCAGCCCGGGACAGGGGGTGCCCTACAATGAGCAGTTCTTC.

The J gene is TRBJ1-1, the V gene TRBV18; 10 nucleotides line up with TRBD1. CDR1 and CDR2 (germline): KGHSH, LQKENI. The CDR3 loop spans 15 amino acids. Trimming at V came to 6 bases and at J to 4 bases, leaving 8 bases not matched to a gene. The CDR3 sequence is CASSLDRGHGTEAFF. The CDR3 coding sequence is TGTGCCAGCTCCCTTGACAGGGGGCATGGCACTGAAGCTTTCTTT.

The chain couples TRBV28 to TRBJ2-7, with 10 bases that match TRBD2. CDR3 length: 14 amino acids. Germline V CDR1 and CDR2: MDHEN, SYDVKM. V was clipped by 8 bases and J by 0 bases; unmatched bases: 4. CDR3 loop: CASLSSGGSYEQYF. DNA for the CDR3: TGTGCCAGCCTATCTAGCGGGGGCTCCTACGAGCAGTACTTC. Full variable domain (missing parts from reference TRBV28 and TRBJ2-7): DVKVTQSSRYLVKRTGEKVFLECVQDMDHENMFWYRQDPGLGLRLIYFSYDVKMKEKGDIPEGYSVSREKKERFSLILESASTNQTSMYLCASLSSGGSYEQYFGPGTRLTVT.

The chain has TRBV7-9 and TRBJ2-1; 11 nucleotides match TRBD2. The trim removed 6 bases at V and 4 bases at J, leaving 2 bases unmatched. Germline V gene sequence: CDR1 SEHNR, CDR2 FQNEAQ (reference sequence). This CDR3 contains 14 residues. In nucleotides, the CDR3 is TGTGCCAGCAGTCTAGCGGGGGGTTACAATGAGCAGTTCTTC. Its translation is CASSLAGGYNEQFF.

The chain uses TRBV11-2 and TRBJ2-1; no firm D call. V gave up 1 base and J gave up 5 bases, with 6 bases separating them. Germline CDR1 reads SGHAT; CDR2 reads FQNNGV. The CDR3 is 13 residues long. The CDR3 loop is CASSLGLNNEQFF. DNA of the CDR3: TGTGCCAGCAGCTTAGGTCTCAACAATGAGCAGTTCTTC.

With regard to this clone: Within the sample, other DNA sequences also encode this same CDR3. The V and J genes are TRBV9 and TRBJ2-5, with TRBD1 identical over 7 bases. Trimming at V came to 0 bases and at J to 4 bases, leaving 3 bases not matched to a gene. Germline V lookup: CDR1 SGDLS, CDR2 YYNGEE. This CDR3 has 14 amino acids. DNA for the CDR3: TGTGCCAGCAGCGTAGTGCCAGGGGGAGAGACCCAGTACTTC. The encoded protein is CASSVVPGGETQYF.